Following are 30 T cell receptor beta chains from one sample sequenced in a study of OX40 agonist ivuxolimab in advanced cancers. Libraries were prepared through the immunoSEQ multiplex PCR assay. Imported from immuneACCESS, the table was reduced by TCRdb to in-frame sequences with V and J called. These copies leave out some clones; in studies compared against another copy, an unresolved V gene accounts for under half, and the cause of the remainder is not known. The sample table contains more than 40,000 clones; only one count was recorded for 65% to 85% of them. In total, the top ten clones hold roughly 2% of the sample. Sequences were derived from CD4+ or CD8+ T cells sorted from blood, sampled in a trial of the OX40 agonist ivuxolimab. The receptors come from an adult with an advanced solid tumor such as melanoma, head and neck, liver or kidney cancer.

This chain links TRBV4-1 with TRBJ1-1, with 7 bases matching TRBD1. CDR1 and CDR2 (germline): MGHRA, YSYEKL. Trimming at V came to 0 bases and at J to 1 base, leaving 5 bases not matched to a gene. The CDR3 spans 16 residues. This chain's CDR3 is CASSQDVTGENTEAFF. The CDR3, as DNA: TGCGCCAGCAGCCAAGACGTAACAGGGGAGAACACTGAAGCTTTCTTT.

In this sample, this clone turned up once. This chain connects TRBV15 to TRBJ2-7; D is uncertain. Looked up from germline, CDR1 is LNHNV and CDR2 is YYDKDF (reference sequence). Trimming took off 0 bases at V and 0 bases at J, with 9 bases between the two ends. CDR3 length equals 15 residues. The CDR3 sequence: CATSRDGGFSYEQYF. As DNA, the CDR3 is TGTGCCACCAGCAGAGATGGCGGTTTCTCCTACGAGCAGTACTTC.

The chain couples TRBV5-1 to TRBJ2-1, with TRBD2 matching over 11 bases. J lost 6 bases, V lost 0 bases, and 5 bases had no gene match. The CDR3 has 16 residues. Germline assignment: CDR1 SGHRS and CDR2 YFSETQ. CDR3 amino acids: CASSLGTSGSLNEQFF. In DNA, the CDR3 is TGCGCCAGCAGCTTGGGAACTAGCGGGAGTCTCAATGAGCAGTTCTTC.

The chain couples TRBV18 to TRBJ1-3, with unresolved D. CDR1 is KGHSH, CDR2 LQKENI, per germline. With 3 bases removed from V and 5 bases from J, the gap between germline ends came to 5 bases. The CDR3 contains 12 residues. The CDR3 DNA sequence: TGTGCCAGCTCACCCGATCGAAACACCATATATTTT. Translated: CASSPDRNTIYF. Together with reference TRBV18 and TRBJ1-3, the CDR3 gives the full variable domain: NAGVMQNPRHLVRRRGQEARLRCSPMKGHSHVYWYRQLPEEGLKFMVYLQKENIIDESGMPKERFSAEFPKEGPSILRIQQVVRGDSAAYFCASSPDRNTIYFGEGSWLTVV.

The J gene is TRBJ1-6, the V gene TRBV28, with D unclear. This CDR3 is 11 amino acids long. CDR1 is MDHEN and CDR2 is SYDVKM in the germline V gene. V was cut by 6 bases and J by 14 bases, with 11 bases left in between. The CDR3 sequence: CASSGLGTLHF. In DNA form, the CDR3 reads TGTGCCAGCAGCGGGTTAGGGACCCTCCACTTT.

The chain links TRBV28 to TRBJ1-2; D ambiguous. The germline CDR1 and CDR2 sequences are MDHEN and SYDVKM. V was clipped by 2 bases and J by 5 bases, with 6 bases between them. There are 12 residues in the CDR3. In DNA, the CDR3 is TGTGCCAGCAGTTTAGACATTTATGGCTACACCTTC. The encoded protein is CASSLDIYGYTF.

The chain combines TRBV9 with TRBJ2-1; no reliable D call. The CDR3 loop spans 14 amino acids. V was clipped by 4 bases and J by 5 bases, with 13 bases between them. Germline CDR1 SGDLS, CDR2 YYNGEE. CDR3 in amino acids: CASSPKLVHNEQFF. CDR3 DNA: TGTGCCAGCAGCCCGAAGTTAGTGCACAATGAGCAGTTCTTC.

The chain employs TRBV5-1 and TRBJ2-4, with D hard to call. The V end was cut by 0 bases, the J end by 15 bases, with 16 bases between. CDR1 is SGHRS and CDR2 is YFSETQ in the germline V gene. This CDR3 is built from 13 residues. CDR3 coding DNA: TGCGCCAGCAGCTTGGATGCTGGGCCCCAGTCGTACTTC. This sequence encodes CASSLDAGPQSYF.

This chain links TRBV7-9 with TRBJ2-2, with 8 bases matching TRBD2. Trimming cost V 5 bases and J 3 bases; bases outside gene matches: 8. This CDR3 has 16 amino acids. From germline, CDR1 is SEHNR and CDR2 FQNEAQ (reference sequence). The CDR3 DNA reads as TGTGCCAGCAGCCATTTAGGGACTAGAGACACCGGGGAGCTGTTTTTT. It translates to CASSHLGTRDTGELFF.

The CDR3 protein is CASSWEGAGNTIYF. Written as DNA, the CDR3 is TGTGCCAGCAGCTGGGAGGGGGCCGGAAACACCATATATTTT. V usage is TRBV2 and J usage is TRBJ1-3; the match to TRBD1 covers 7 bases. After removal of 6 bases from V and 4 bases from J, the junction contained 6 bases not matched to a gene. The germline gives CDR1 SNHLY, CDR2 FYNNEI. The CDR3 covers 14 residues.

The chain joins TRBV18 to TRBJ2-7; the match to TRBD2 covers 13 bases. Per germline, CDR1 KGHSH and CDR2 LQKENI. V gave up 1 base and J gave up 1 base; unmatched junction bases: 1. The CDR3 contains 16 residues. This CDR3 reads CASSPRLAGGSYEQYF. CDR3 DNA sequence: TGTGCCAGCTCACCACGACTAGCGGGAGGATCCTACGAGCAGTACTTC.

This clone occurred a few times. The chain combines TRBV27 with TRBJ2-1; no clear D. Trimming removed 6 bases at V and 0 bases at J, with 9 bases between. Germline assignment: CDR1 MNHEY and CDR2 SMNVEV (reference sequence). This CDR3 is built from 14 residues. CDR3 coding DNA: TGTGCCAGCAGGACCGTAAGCTCCTACAATGAGCAGTTCTTC. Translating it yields CASRTVSSYNEQFF.

CDR3 protein: CASRVDGEKLFF. The CDR3 bases are TGTGCCAGCAGGGTGGATGGCGAAAAACTGTTTTTT. This rearrangement joins TRBV2 to TRBJ1-4; D is undetermined. Germline V gene data show CDR1 as SNHLY and CDR2 as FYNNEI. The length of the CDR3 is 12 residues. The V and J ends lost 6 bases and 8 bases respectively, with 10 bases between them.

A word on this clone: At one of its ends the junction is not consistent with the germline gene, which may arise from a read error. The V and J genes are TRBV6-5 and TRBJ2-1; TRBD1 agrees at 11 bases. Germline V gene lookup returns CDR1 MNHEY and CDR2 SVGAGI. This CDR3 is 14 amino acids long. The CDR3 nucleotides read TGTGCCAGCAGTTTTCACGGGACAGGGGGATTCAAGGTCTTC. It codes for CASSFHGTGGFKVF.

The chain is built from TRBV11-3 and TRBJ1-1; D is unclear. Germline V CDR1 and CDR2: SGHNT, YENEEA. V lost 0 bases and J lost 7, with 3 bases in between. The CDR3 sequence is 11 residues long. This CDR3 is CASSLDGEAFF. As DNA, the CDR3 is TGTGCCAGCAGCTTAGACGGTGAAGCTTTCTTT.

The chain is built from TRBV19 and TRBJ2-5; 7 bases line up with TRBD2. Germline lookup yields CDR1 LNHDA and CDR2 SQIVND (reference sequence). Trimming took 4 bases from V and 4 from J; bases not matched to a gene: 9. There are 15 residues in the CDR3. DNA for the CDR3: TGTGCCAGTAGTAAAGGTGGGAGGGCCACAGAGACCCAGTACTTC. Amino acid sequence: CASSKGGRATETQYF. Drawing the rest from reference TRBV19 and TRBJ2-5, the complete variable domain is DGGITQSPKYLFRKEGQNVTLSCEQNLNHDAMYWYRQDPGQGLRLIYYSQIVNDFQKGDIAEGYSVSREKKESFPLTVTSAQKNPTAFYLCASSKGGRATETQYFGPGTRLLVL.

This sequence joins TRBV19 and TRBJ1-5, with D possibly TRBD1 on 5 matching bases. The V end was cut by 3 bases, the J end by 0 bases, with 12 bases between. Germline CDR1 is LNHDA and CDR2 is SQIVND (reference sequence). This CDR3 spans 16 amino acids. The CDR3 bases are TGTGCCAGTAGTATTTCGGGACCCTATAGCAATCAGCCCCAGCATTTT. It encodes CASSISGPYSNQPQHF.

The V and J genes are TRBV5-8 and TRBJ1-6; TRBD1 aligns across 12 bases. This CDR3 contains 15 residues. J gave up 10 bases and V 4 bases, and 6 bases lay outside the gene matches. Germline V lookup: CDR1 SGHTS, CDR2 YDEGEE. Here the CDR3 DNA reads TGTGCCAGCAGCCCGGGACAGGGGGCGCGATCACCCCTCCACTTT. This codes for CASSPGQGARSPLHF. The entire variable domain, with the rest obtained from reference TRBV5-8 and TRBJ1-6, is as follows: EAGVTQSPTHLIKTRGQQATLRCSPISGHTSVYWYQQALGLGLQFLLWYDEGEERNRGNFPPRFSGRQFPNYSSELNVNALELEDSALYLCASSPGQGARSPLHFGNGTRLTVT.

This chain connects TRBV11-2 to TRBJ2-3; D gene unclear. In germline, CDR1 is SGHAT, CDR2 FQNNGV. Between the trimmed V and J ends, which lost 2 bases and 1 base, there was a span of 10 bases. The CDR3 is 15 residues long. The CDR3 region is CASSLSDGRTDTQYF. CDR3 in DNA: TGTGCCAGCAGCTTATCGGACGGACGCACAGATACGCAGTATTTT.

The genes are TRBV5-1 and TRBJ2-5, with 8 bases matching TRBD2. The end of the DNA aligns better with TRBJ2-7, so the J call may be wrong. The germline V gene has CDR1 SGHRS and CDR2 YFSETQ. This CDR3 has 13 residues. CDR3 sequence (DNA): TGCGCCAGCAGCCAAAGCGGGAGTTACGAGCAGTACTTC. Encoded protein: CASSQSGSYEQYF.

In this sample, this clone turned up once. The CDR3 DNA sequence: TGTGCCAGCCAGAATAGCGGGAGTTTTGGGTACAATGAGCAGTTCTTC. Its translation: CASQNSGSFGYNEQFF. The rearrangement joins TRBV19 to TRBJ2-1, with 9 bases aligning to TRBD2. The CDR3 runs to 16 residues. V lost 9 bases and J lost 4; bases outside the gene matches: 13. Germline values: CDR1 LNHDA, CDR2 SQIVND (reference sequence).

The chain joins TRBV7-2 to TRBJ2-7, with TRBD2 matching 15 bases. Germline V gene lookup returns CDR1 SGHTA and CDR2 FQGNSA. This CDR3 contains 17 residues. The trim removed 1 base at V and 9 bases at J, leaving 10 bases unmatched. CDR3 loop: CASSLEMGLAGGSVQYF. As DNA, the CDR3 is TGTGCCAGCAGCTTAGAGATGGGACTAGCGGGAGGATCGGTGCAGTACTTC.

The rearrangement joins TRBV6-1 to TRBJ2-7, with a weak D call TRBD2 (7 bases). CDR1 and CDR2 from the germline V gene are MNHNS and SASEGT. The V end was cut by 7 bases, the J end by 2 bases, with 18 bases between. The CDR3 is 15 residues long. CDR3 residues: CASTVGRGVTYEQYF. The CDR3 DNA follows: TGTGCCAGCACCGTGGGGAGGGGGGTTACCTACGAGCAGTACTTC.

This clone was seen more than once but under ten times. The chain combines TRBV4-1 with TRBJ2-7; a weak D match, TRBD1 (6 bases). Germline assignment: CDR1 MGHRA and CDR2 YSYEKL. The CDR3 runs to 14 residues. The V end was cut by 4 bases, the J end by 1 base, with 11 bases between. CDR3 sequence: CASSLQGLSYEQYF. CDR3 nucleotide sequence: TGCGCCAGCAGCCTACAGGGTTTATCCTACGAGCAGTACTTC.

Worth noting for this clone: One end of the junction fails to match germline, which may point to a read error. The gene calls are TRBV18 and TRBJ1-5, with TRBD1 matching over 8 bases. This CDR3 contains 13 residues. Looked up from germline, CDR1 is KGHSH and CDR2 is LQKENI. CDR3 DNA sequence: TGTGCCAGCTCAGCGGACAGGGCTAGCCCTATGGATTTT. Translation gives CASSADRASPMDF.

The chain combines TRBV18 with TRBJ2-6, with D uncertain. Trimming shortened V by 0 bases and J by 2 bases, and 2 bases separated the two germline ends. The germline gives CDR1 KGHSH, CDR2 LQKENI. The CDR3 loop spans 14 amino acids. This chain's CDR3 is CASSPPAGANVLTF. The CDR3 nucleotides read TGTGCCAGCTCACCACCAGCTGGGGCCAACGTCCTGACTTTC.

CDR3 coding DNA: TGTGCCAGCAGCTGGGTAGGGGGCTACGAGCAGTACTTC. Amino acids: CASSWVGGYEQYF. This chain joins TRBV5-6 and TRBJ2-7; tentative D call: TRBD1 (6 bases). The CDR3 covers 13 residues. Trimming removed 3 bases at V and 3 bases at J, with 10 bases between. CDR1 SGHDT and CDR2 YYEEEE come from the germline V gene.

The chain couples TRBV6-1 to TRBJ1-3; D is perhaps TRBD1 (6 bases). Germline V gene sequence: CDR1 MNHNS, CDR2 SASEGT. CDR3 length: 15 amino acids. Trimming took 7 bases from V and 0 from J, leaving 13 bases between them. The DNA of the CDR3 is TGTGCCAGCAACCCGACAGGTATCTCTGGAAACACCATATATTTT. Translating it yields CASNPTGISGNTIYF.

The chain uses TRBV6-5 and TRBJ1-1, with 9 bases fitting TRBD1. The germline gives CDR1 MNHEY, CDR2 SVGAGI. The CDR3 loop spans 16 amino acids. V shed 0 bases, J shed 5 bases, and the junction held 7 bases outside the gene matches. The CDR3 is CASSYSMTGGVTEAFF. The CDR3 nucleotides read TGTGCCAGCAGTTACTCAATGACAGGGGGGGTGACTGAAGCTTTCTTT.

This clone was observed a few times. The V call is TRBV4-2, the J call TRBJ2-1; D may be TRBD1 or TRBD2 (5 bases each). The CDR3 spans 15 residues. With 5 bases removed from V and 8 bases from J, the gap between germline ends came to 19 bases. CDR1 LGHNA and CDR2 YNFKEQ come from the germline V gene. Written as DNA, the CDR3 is TGTGCCAGCAGCAGAGGGGATTATAGTGGCGATGAGCAGTTCTTC. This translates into CASSRGDYSGDEQFF.